These T cell receptor beta chains were read from a single sample in a study of regulatory T cells in long-lasting Graves disease. In TCRdb, the multiplex PCR reads were re-called with MiXCR into one record per CDR3 protein. The table lists 530,000 or so distinct CDR3 sequences, 16% of them singletons. This sample was shared with a second study, whose subject was T cells in Graves' hyperthyroidism and ophthalmopathy.

The specimen comprised peripheral blood mononuclear cells (PBMCs), sampled at new diagnosis, from a patient treated with antithyroid drugs. The source is a man aged 18 to 30 with Graves disease. CDR3s include the opening cysteine and the closing phenylalanine or tryptophan. Fields, in order: V gene, clone size, J gene, D gene, CDR3 protein, CDR3 DNA. A D gene is named only where the DNA matches it firmly. Clone size is given for some rows only: seen once, a few or many times, or a class if the clone is expanded.

TRBV28,many,TRBJ1-1,NA,CASSLEGTENTEAFF,TGTGCCAGCAGCCTTGAAGGGACCGAGAACACTGAAGCTTTCTTT
TRBV2,many,TRBJ1-6,NA,CASSDEGGSPLHF,TGTGCCAGCAGTGACGAGGGTGGCTCACCCCTCCACTTT
TRBV12-3/TRBV12-4,NA,TRBJ2-1,TRBD2,CASSPNRLAGTGEQFF,TGTGCCAGCAGCCCCAATAGACTAGCGGGCACGGGTGAGCAGTTCTTC
TRBV6-1,many,TRBJ2-3,TRBD2,CASTTSDPSTDTQYF,TGTGCCAGCACTACTAGCGATCCTAGCACAGATACGCAGTATTTT
TRBV4-2,NA,TRBJ2-5,TRBD1,CASSQGIGTGVGETQYF,TGTGCCAGCAGCCAAGGGATAGGGACAGGGGTCGGGGAGACCCAGTACTTC
TRBV30,many,TRBJ1-1,NA,CAWSHRDGEAFF,TGTGCCTGGAGTCATCGGGACGGTGAAGCTTTCTTT
TRBV2,NA,TRBJ1-3,NA,CASRQGLKRGNTIYF,TGTGCCAGCAGACAGGGACTAAAGAGGGGAAACACCATATATTTT
TRBV29-1,few,TRBJ1-1,NA,CSAIRGSTEAFF,TGCAGCGCCATCCGGGGCTCAACTGAAGCTTTCTTT
TRBV2,many,TRBJ2-1,NA,CASSTELDSEQFF,TGTGCCAGCAGTACCGAACTAGACAGTGAGCAGTTCTTC
TRBV2,few,TRBJ2-1,NA,CASSESWQVNNEQFF,TGTGCCAGCAGTGAGTCTTGGCAGGTAAACAATGAGCAGTTCTTC
TRBV2,many,TRBJ1-5,NA,CASSAGQPQHF,TGTGCCAGCAGTGCAGGACAGCCCCAGCATTTT
TRBV2,many,TRBJ1-1,NA,CASSIEKNTEAFF,TGTGCCAGCAGCATCGAAAAGAACACTGAAGCTTTCTTT
TRBV7-9,many,TRBJ2-7,TRBD1,CASSPWTGGGEQYF,TGTGCCAGCAGCCCATGGACAGGGGGCGGCGAGCAGTACTTC
TRBV7-2,NA,TRBJ1-4,NA,CASTPGGGNEKLFF,TGTGCCAGCACCCCGGGAGGGGGGAATGAAAAACTGTTTTTT
TRBV3-1,NA,TRBJ1-2,NA,CASRSVGDYGYTF,TGTGCCAGCCGCTCAGTGGGGGACTATGGCTACACCTTC
TRBV7-9,few,TRBJ2-5,TRBD1,CASSWGTGGLETQYF,TGTGCCAGCAGCTGGGGGACAGGGGGCCTCGAGACCCAGTACTTC
TRBV27,NA,TRBJ1-2,NA,CASSFNRAADGYTF,TGTGCCAGCAGTTTTAACAGGGCGGCGGATGGCTACACCTTC
TRBV29-1,few,TRBJ2-2,NA,CSVRAGELFF,TGCAGCGTGAGGGCCGGGGAGCTGTTTTTT
TRBV20-1,once,TRBJ1-1,NA,CSARNGAVTEAFF,TGCAGTGCTAGAAACGGGGCAGTCACTGAAGCTTTCTTT
TRBV2,NA,TRBJ1-1,NA,CASSETDGNTEAFF,TGTGCCAGCAGTGAAACCGACGGGAACACTGAAGCTTTCTTT
TRBV12-3/TRBV12-4,many,TRBJ2-3,TRBD2,CASNGLAGGSDTQYF,TGTGCCAGCAATGGACTAGCGGGAGGATCCGATACGCAGTATTTT
TRBV28,NA,TRBJ1-2,NA,CASSLSQGSGYTF,TGTGCCAGCAGTTTATCCCAGGGATCTGGCTACACCTTC
TRBV2,many,TRBJ1-5,NA,CASSAQSSNQPQHF,TGTGCCAGCAGTGCGCAGTCTAGCAATCAGCCCCAGCATTTT
TRBV2,many,TRBJ1-2,NA,CASSRGGPYGYTF,TGTGCCAGCAGTAGAGGGGGGCCCTATGGCTACACCTTC